This T cell receptor (beta chain) was documented in a study of T cell repertoires in MIS-A myocarditis. This CDR3 spans 14 amino acids. V shed 6 bases and J shed 0 bases, with 10 bases lying between them. Germline loops: CDR1 MNHEY, CDR2 SVGAGI. Sequencing used immunoSEQ multiplex PCR; TCRdb keeps in-frame clones, though not all of them. The sample has over 12,000 clones; 70% to 75% are singletons. The rearrangement links TRBV6-5 to TRBJ2-3, with D possibly TRBD1 on 6 matching bases. The source of this sequence is a young man with fulminant myocarditis from multisystem inflammatory syndrome in adults (MIS-A) after COVID-19. The sequenced sample was left ventricle heart tissue obtained at autopsy. This CDR3 is CASRVGGSTDTQYF. CDR3 DNA sequence: TGTGCCAGCAGGGTAGGGGGTAGCACAGATACGCAGTATTTT.